The clone carrying this T cell receptor beta chain appeared a few times. Its antigen is unknown. Trimming at V came to 3 bases and at J to 9 bases, leaving 4 bases not matched to a gene. Germline CDR1 reads LNHDA; CDR2 reads SQIVND (reference sequence). The length of the CDR3 is 14 residues. All sequencing subjects had displayed CD8+CD57+ cell expansion on flow cytometry. The blood sampling took place in patients who had so far received no therapy. Profiling that covered TCR beta VDJ and CDR3 relied on genomic DNA as its template. TCRdb fed the reads into MiXCR, producing one record per CDR3 protein. The table has some 150,000 distinct CDR3 sequences, less than 60% seen once. The data were taken from a study of CD8+CD57+ T cells in acquired aplastic anemia. Turning to the study itself: An average of roughly 3 ug of DNA was obtained from sorted CD4+ and CD8+ cells.

General study points: Common to patients and controls were about 31 CD8+ CDR3 sequences. Between the patient and control groups, CD8+ Simpson's diversity did not differ significantly.

The J gene is TRBJ1-6, the V gene TRBV19, with 8 bases aligning to TRBD1. Specimen: sorted CD4+, CD8+, or CD8+CD57+ T cells (not recorded which) from PBMCs. The clonotype was recovered from a human donor with aplastic anemia. The CDR3 protein is CASSMEDRVSPLHF. The CDR3 DNA follows: TGTGCCAGTAGTATGGAGGACAGGGTTTCACCCCTCCACTTT.